These 3 T cell receptor beta chains share one sample of origin, sequenced in a study of response to subunit inactivated influenza vaccine. TCRdb reprocessed the RT-PCR reads with MiXCR, giving one entry per CDR3 protein. The sample yields under 800,000 distinct CDR3 sequences, approximately 15% seen once. Specimen: PBMCs from blood, collected around two weeks before vaccination. These receptors were obtained from a man between 50 and 59 years old who received an inactivated influenza vaccine.

This chain connects TRBV2 to TRBJ2-5, with TRBD2 identical over 9 bases. The CDR3 has 15 amino acids. Germline V gene lookup returns CDR1 SNHLY and CDR2 FYNNEI. The V gene end was trimmed by 3 bases and the J gene end by 5 bases; junction bases not matched to a gene: 7. CDR3 nucleotide sequence: TGTGCCAGCAGTGAGGGACTAGCTGAGTGGGAGACCCAGTACTTC. Protein sequence: CASSEGLAEWETQYF.

The V gene is TRBV20-1, the J gene TRBJ2-2, with D perhaps matching TRBD1 (6 bases). This CDR3 has 15 amino acids. Trimming took off 2 bases at V and 1 base at J, with 11 bases between the two ends. The V gene's germline CDR1 is DFQATT and CDR2 SNEGSKA (reference sequence). CDR3 sequence (DNA): TGCAGTGCTAGACCTGGCAGGGGGAACACCGGGGAGCTGTTTTTT. Translated, it gives CSARPGRGNTGELFF.

The DNA of the CDR3 is TGTGCCAGCAGCCACAAGGAGAACACTGAAGCTTTCTTT. As protein: CASSHKENTEAFF. The chain couples TRBV3-1 to TRBJ1-1, with no clear D. Germline CDR1 LGHDT, CDR2 YNNKEL (reference sequence). The CDR3 is 13 residues long. V shed 3 bases and J shed 1 base, with 6 bases lying between them.